Below, 10 T cell receptor beta chains from the same sample are listed, as sequenced in a study of shared clonotypes between healthy human individuals. Assay used: immunoSEQ multiplex PCR; TCRdb lists only in-frame clones, some missing. The table lists around 1 million clones, 76% of them singletons. Sequencing input: memory CD4+ T cells sorted from blood. Subset indicated: CD45RA-negative fraction. The receptors stem from a man between 18 and 29 years old in good health.

The V and J genes are TRBV28 and TRBJ2-3, with 8 positions matching TRBD2. CDR1 is MDHEN, CDR2 SYDVKM, per germline. Trimming cost V 6 bases and J 4 bases; bases outside gene matches: 12. The CDR3 loop spans 16 amino acids. The CDR3 sequence is CASSAPLAGISDTQYF. As DNA, the CDR3 is TGTGCCAGCAGCGCCCCCCTAGCGGGTATCTCAGATACGCAGTATTTT.

This clone was recorded a few times. One end of the junction varies from germline; a read error may be responsible. This chain joins TRBV7-9 and TRBJ1-1; D gene ambiguous. The length of the CDR3 is 12 residues. CDR1 is SEHNR and CDR2 is FQNEAQ in the germline V gene (reference sequence). CDR3 coding DNA: TGTGCCAGCAGCTTAGGGGCCGCGAAGGAGCACTTT. As protein: CASSLGAAKEHF.

The chain combines TRBV5-1 with TRBJ2-3; D is unresolved. Trimming pared 4 bases from V and 0 bases from J, leaving 15 bases between. CDR1 is SGHRS, CDR2 YFSETQ, per germline. The CDR3 contains 16 residues. In nucleotides, the CDR3 is TGCGCCAGCAGCCCGGCAAGGCTATCTAGCACAGATACGCAGTATTTT. This codes for CASSPARLSSTDTQYF.

This chain joins TRBV5-1 and TRBJ2-2, with TRBD2 matching 11 bases. Germline CDR1 SGHRS, CDR2 YFSETQ. The CDR3 is 17 amino acids. V gave up 4 bases and J gave up 1 base; unmatched junction bases: 6. DNA for the CDR3: TGCGCCAGCAGCCCTCGCGGACTAGCGGGGAACACCGGGGAGCTGTTTTTT. It encodes CASSPRGLAGNTGELFF.

This rearrangement joins TRBV2 to TRBJ2-7; 7 bases match TRBD1. The CDR3 consists of 16 residues. Per germline, CDR1 SNHLY and CDR2 FYNNEI. Unmatched junction bases numbered 12, after V lost 5 bases and J lost 2 bases. CDR3 in amino acids: CASSSLRWQGAYEQYF. The CDR3 DNA is TGTGCCAGCAGTTCTCTGAGGTGGCAGGGGGCCTACGAGCAGTACTTC.

This clone was picked up one time. The chain has TRBV7-9 and TRBJ1-2; 10 bases align to TRBD1. Unmatched junction bases numbered 8, after V lost 5 bases and J lost 5 bases. In germline, CDR1 is SEHNR, CDR2 FQNEAQ (reference sequence). The CDR3 has 15 amino acids. The CDR3 nucleotides are TGTGCCAGCAGCCGAGGGACAGGGGCCGTGTATGGCTACACCTTC. Translated, it gives CASSRGTGAVYGYTF.

This clone was seen a handful of times. The V call is TRBV29-1, the J call TRBJ1-4; unclear D gene. V lost 7 bases to trimming and J lost 5 bases, with 5 bases between them. In germline, CDR1 is SQVTM, CDR2 ANQGSEA. The CDR3 spans 10 residues. CDR3 sequence (DNA): TGCAGCGCCAAAAATGAAAAACTGTTTTTT. Translating it yields CSAKNEKLFF.

Points on this clone: A read error is the likely source, as a far larger clone sits one nucleotide away. The chain carries TRBV28 and TRBJ2-7; D unclear. V lost 4 bases to trimming and J lost 2 bases, with 6 bases between them. Germline values: CDR1 MDHEN, CDR2 SYDVKM. This CDR3 has 12 residues. As DNA, the CDR3 is TGTGCCAGCAGTTCGGCTCCCTACGAGCAGTACTTC. It encodes CASSSAPYEQYF.

Concerning this clone: Other DNA sequences in the sample encode the same CDR3. V and J are TRBV7-2 and TRBJ1-1; TRBD1 agrees at 8 bases. Germline V gene data show CDR1 as SGHTA and CDR2 as FQGNSA. This CDR3 spans 14 amino acids. With V trimmed by 5 bases and J by 1 base, 3 bases remained unmatched. CDR3 loop: CASSLGTGNTEAFF. The CDR3 coding sequence is TGTGCCAGCAGCCTTGGGACAGGGAACACTGAAGCTTTCTTT.

The chain is built from TRBV7-9 and TRBJ1-5; D is possibly TRBD1 (5 bases). Germline values: CDR1 SEHNR, CDR2 FQNEAQ (reference sequence). The ends were cut back, 2 bases at V and 5 bases at J, with 19 bases in the middle. The CDR3 has 17 residues. As DNA, the CDR3 is TGTGCCAGCAGCTTAAAGTTGCAGGGAGGGTGGGATCAGCCCCAGCATTTT. It codes for CASSLKLQGGWDQPQHF.